This T cell receptor beta chain was found in a study of cytomegalovirus exposure and HLA in healthy donors. A note on this clone: What it recognizes is unknown.

Findings of the study overall: Some V segments could not be told apart, so they were left out, TRBV6-2 and TRBV6-3 among them.

The V segment lost 4 bases and the J segment 6 bases; nucleotides outside the gene matches: 10. The CDR3 loop spans 16 amino acids. Germline assignment: CDR1 SEHNR and CDR2 FQNEAQ (reference sequence). Researchers ran the PCR with 60 Vbeta and 13 Jbeta primers. TCRdb keeps only in-frame clones here, not all; method: immunoSEQ multiplex PCR. Its table lists 60,000 to 70,000 clones. The J gene is TRBJ2-1, the V gene TRBV7-9; the match to TRBD1 covers 9 bases. Sequenced sample: PBMCs. This TCR was sampled from a boy aged 5-17 years in good health and CMV-seronegative. The CDR3 DNA is TGTGCCAGCAGCTCCATCTTCGGGACAGGGATCAATGAGCAGTTCTTC. Translated: CASSSIFGTGINEQFF.